Below are 12 T cell receptor beta chains sequenced from a single sample in a study of blood T cell repertoires in COVID-19. Some clones are missing from TCRdb's copy, which holds only in-frame ones; the method was immunoSEQ multiplex PCR. The table includes nearly 110,000 clones, 89% detected once. The sample comprised peripheral blood. The receptors were sampled from a middle-aged man with active or convalescent COVID-19.

The chain carries TRBV9 and TRBJ1-1; a possible D gene is TRBD1 (6 bases). From germline, CDR1 is SGDLS and CDR2 YYNGEE. Trimming removed 4 bases from V and 4 bases from J, with 20 bases in between. This CDR3 region has 16 residues. This CDR3 is CASSPQMGGQVTEAFF. In DNA form, the CDR3 reads TGTGCCAGCAGCCCACAGATGGGGGGGCAAGTCACTGAAGCTTTCTTT.

This clone was recorded once. The CDR3 is CASRKGLAGDTKETQYF. The CDR3 DNA follows: TGTGCCAGCAGAAAAGGGCTAGCGGGAGACACGAAAGAGACCCAGTACTTC. V gene TRBV7-2 combines with J gene TRBJ2-5; 10 bases are shared with TRBD2. CDR1 is SGHTA, CDR2 FQGNSA, per germline. The CDR3 extends over 17 amino acids. V lost 6 bases, J lost 3 bases, and 13 bases stayed unmatched.

The genes are TRBV4-3 and TRBJ1-3, with TRBD1 as a possible D gene (5 bases). V dropped 1 base and J dropped 5 bases, with 15 bases sitting between them. Germline V CDR1 and CDR2: LGHNA, YSLEER. The CDR3 spans 16 residues. The CDR3, as DNA: TGCGCCAGCAGCCAAGTAAGGAGGGGCCCCAGAAACACCATATATTTT. It yields the protein CASSQVRRGPRNTIYF.

V gene TRBV7-3 combines with J gene TRBJ2-7; 14 nucleotides agree with TRBD2. With 5 bases clipped from V and 0 bases from J, the junction kept 12 bases outside the gene matches. This CDR3 has 19 residues. Germline loops: CDR1 SGHTA, CDR2 FQGTGA. The chain's CDR3 is CASSHAAGLAGGLSYEQYF. CDR3 DNA: TGTGCCAGCAGCCATGCTGCAGGACTAGCGGGGGGCCTCTCCTACGAGCAGTACTTC.

The CDR3 region is CASSLISSRQGVTDTQYF. The CDR3, as DNA: TGTGCCAGCAGCCTCATCTCTTCCAGGCAGGGCGTTACAGATACGCAGTATTTT. This chain joins TRBV5-4 and TRBJ2-3, with D maybe TRBD1 (5 bases). The germline V gene has CDR1 SGHNT and CDR2 YYREEE (reference sequence). This CDR3 has 18 residues. V was clipped by 4 bases and J by 3 bases, with 24 bases between them.

The chain links TRBV18 to TRBJ2-3, with D uncertain. Germline CDR1 KGHSH, CDR2 LQKENI. Trimming pared 3 bases from V and 7 bases from J, leaving 14 bases between. The CDR3 is made up of 14 amino acids. CDR3 amino acids: CASSPLNSSNTQYF. The CDR3 nucleotides read TGTGCCAGCTCACCTCTTAACTCGTCAAATACGCAGTATTTT.

This chain links TRBV6-2 or TRBV6-3 with TRBJ1-2, with TRBD1 matching 9 bases. V shed 5 bases and J 7 bases; nucleotides not matched to a gene: 8. CDR3 size: 14 residues. CDR1 and CDR2 from the germline V gene are MNHEY and SVGEGT. CDR3 amino acids: CASSRRTGEFGYTF. CDR3 DNA: TGTGCCAGCAGTCGAAGGACAGGGGAATTTGGCTACACCTTC.

The V gene is TRBV10-2, the J gene TRBJ2-1; 9 bases line up with TRBD2. The CDR3 runs 16 residues. Unmatched junction bases numbered 12, after V lost 3 bases and J lost 9 bases. Per germline, CDR1 WSHSY and CDR2 SAAADI. Here the CDR3 DNA reads TGCGCCAGCAGTGACCCTAGCGGGACCGTATCCACTGAGCAGTTCTTC. Translating it yields CASSDPSGTVSTEQFF.

The chain uses TRBV27 and TRBJ2-5; D is possibly TRBD2 (5 bases). The CDR3 runs to 11 residues. Trimming removed 7 bases at V and 5 bases at J, with 8 bases between. Germline V lookup: CDR1 MNHEY, CDR2 SMNVEV (reference sequence). The CDR3 loop is CASIGGETQYF. DNA of the CDR3: TGTGCCAGCATCGGCGGGGAGACCCAGTACTTC.

The genes are TRBV4-3 and TRBJ2-1; 9 bases agree with TRBD2. This CDR3 is 15 amino acids long. Trimming at V came to 4 bases and at J to 9 bases, leaving 10 bases not matched to a gene. Germline V gene lookup returns CDR1 LGHNA and CDR2 YSLEER. This CDR3 reads CASSLDYSTSGEQFF. CDR3 nucleotides: TGCGCCAGCAGCCTGGACTATTCGACTAGCGGTGAGCAGTTCTTC.

The V and J genes are TRBV7-2 and TRBJ2-5; D is perhaps TRBD1 (8 bases). The ends were cut back, 0 bases at V and 3 bases at J, with 26 bases in the middle. Germline V gives CDR1 SGHTA, CDR2 FQGNSA. The CDR3 is made up of 20 amino acids. CDR3 coding DNA: TGTGCCAGCAGCTTAGCGTGGGAGGGGATGGACAGGGAGGGAGAAGAGACCCAGTACTTC. Translated, it gives CASSLAWEGMDREGEETQYF.

V is TRBV28 and J is TRBJ1-1; D ambiguous. V was pared by 4 bases and J by 1 base, with 7 bases between. Germline V gene lookup returns CDR1 MDHEN and CDR2 SYDVKM. CDR3 size: 13 residues. The CDR3 DNA reads as TGTGCCAGCAGTTCCTCCCCGAACACTGAAGCTTTCTTT. Its protein product is CASSSSPNTEAFF.